The present entry profiles one TCR beta chain with its context. These data belong to a study of CD8 T cells in Susac syndrome. Reverse transcription of 0.5 to 1 ug RNA was performed with random hexamers. The amplification used immunoSEQ multiplex PCR on TCR beta CDR3; it spanned 54 Vbeta and 13 Jbeta. TCRdb itself ran the immunoSEQ multiplex PCR reads through MiXCR, one entry per CDR3 protein. The repertoire consists of about 180,000 distinct CDR3 sequences, with nearly 97% occurring once and the leading ten covering 0.093%. In germline, CDR1 is LNHDA, CDR2 SQIVND (reference sequence). The V end lost 7 bases, the J end lost 0 bases, and 16 bases lay between the germline ends. The length of the CDR3 is 16 residues. Sequencing of TCR beta was performed on blood CD8+ and CD4+ T cells. Included as multiple sclerosis controls were treatment-naive patients who had stable or active relapsing-remitting disease. It was negative isolation that provided the CD8+ and CD4+ T cells, whereas TEMRA cells were enriched by FACS.

Sequencing was carried out using CD4+ T cells from PBMCs. This clonotype was obtained from a human donor with multiple sclerosis. V is TRBV19 and J is TRBJ1-3; perhaps TRBD1 as D (5 bases). The CDR3 coding sequence is TGTGCCAGTATTCCGCCTTGGGGACTCTCTGGAAACACCATATATTTT. It codes for CASIPPWGLSGNTIYF.